The 3 T cell receptor beta chains below come from one sample, sequenced in a study of a mutant IDH1 vaccine in newly diagnosed glioma. Time point of the sample: week 47, end of study. Doses comprised 300 ug of mutant IDH1 20-mer peptide each, plus topical imiquimod. The antigens these receptors bind are not known. Method: immunoSEQ multiplex PCR; TCRdb's copy keeps in-frame clones and lacks some. The profile shows tens of thousands of clones, roughly 70% of them singletons. Sequencing was performed on PBMCs, taken from a glioma patient whose treatment included an IDH1 peptide vaccine. The receptors were gathered from a man between 40 and 49 years old with glioma.

This clone was counted only a few times. The chain uses TRBV6-4 and TRBJ2-3, with TRBD2 matching over 9 bases. CDR1 is MRHNA and CDR2 is SNTAGT in the germline V gene. The ends lost 0 bases at V and 6 bases at J; junction bases unmatched: 4. This CDR3 has 15 residues. CDR3 nucleotides: TGTGCCAGCAGTGACTCAGCGGGAGGCGGTGATACGCAGTATTTT. Protein product: CASSDSAGGGDTQYF.

The chain carries TRBV30 and TRBJ2-2; D possibly corresponds to TRBD1 (5 bases). In germline, CDR1 is GTSNPN, CDR2 SVGIG (reference sequence). Trimming removed 0 bases at V and 1 base at J, with 9 bases between. This CDR3 is 15 amino acids long. Written as DNA, the CDR3 is TGTGCCTGGAGTGTCCTCGACAGGAACACCGGGGAGCTGTTTTTT. Its translation: CAWSVLDRNTGELFF.

The rearrangement joins TRBV29-1 to TRBJ1-2; tentative D call: TRBD1 (6 bases). The CDR3 is made up of 13 amino acids. V was shortened by 0 bases and J by 7 bases, with 12 bases between the two germline ends. Germline CDR1 reads SQVTM; CDR2 reads ANQGSEA. The CDR3 reads CSVEEEGGVGYTF. CDR3 nucleotides: TGCAGCGTTGAAGAGGAGGGGGGGGTTGGCTACACCTTC.